Detailed here is one T cell receptor (beta chain). The entry originates in a study of patients and donors after allogeneic stem cell transplantation. The CDR3 extends over 16 amino acids. CDR1 and CDR2 from the germline V gene are DFQATT and SNEGSKA (reference sequence). V lost 0 bases and J 2 bases, leaving 13 bases between the germline ends. A single record per CDR3 protein comes from TCRdb applying MiXCR to the RT-PCR reads. This sample has around 240,000 distinct CDR3 sequences, with roughly 15% found just once. This chain links TRBV20-1 with TRBJ2-2; D is unresolved. The source is a human donor who was either an allogeneic HSCT recipient or a stem cell or donor lymphocyte infusion donor (not recorded which). It is not recorded whose cells these are; they may come from a transplant donor. Material for sequencing was blood, either unsorted or a sorted T cell fraction (not recorded which). In nucleotides, the CDR3 is TGCAGTGCTAGAGATGGACCGGGTACCAACACCGGGGAGCTGTTTTTT. This gives the protein CSARDGPGTNTGELFF.